This TCR beta chain derives from a study of blood T cell repertoires in COVID-19. Original handling: For nucleated cells, counts were estimated from reference gene primer amplification. The assay was immunoSEQ multiplex PCR, and TCRdb's table has in-frame clones only and misses some. V and J calls and clone size are copied from that table; D and trimming were computed from the DNA. The table has fewer than 80,000 clones, around 89% seen once. The source of this sequence is a human donor in a cohort sampled during active COVID-19. Sequencing input: peripheral blood.

DNA for the CDR3: TGTGCCAGCAGCCTTAGTCGGGGGGGCCGATACTACGAGCAGTACTTC. Its protein product is CASSLSRGGRYYEQYF. The chain has TRBV13 and TRBJ2-7; TRBD2 aligns across 8 bases. This CDR3 has 16 residues. V gave up 5 bases and J gave up 3 bases; unmatched junction bases: 12. CDR1 is PRHDT, CDR2 FYEKMQ, per germline (reference sequence).